This T cell receptor (beta chain) was recovered during a study of shared clonotypes between healthy human individuals. To note about this clone: The antigen is undetermined.

Overall study findings and caveats: Blood was the sole source, and tissue repertoires probably differ. The low donor count limited represented genetic and exposure-history diversity.

Original analysis: Filtering differed because ImmunoSEQ produced junction-only sequences that carried no quality scores. Measured with immunoSEQ multiplex PCR; TCRdb has only the in-frame clones, and not every one. That table is the source of V, J and clone size, and D and trimming were worked out from the DNA. The data contain about 2.1 million clones, 93% of them singletons. Naive-designated CD8 cells lacked CD45RO, were positively enriched for CCR7, and omitted terminally differentiated effector memory CD45RA+ cells. V was pared by 0 bases and J by 4 bases, with 8 bases between. The germline CDR1 and CDR2 sequences are SGHDT and YYEEEE. The CDR3 sequence is 15 residues long.

The chain carries TRBV5-6 and TRBJ2-6; D not certain. The source is a man younger than 35 in good health. Some clones in this sample may be carry-over from other donors' samples. Sequencing was carried out using naive CD8+ T cells from PBMCs. CDR3 sequence: CASSLGGWGANVLTF. The CDR3 DNA reads as TGTGCCAGCAGCTTGGGTGGATGGGGGGCCAACGTCCTGACTTTC.